This entry lists 30 T cell receptor beta chains sequenced from one sample in a study of identical twins. One entry per CDR3 protein results from TCRdb running MiXCR on the 5' RACE reads. The data contain around 690,000 distinct CDR3 sequences, around 21% of them singletons. Another study also made use of these data, one on T cells expressing NK-cell markers.

The source material was PBMCs. These receptors came from a woman in her late teens or twenties in good health.

This clonotype was detected only a few times. The CDR3 sequence is CASSRDRRGTGELFF. The CDR3, as DNA: TGTGCCAGCAGTCGGGACAGGAGAGGGACCGGGGAGCTGTTTTTT. This sequence joins TRBV6-1 and TRBJ2-2; 8 nucleotides match TRBD1. The CDR3 covers 15 residues. CDR1 MNHNS and CDR2 SASEGT come from the germline V gene. With V trimmed by 5 bases and J by 5 bases, 7 bases remained unmatched.

This chain uses TRBV27 with TRBJ1-4, with TRBD1 matching 7 bases. V shed 4 bases and J 8 bases; nucleotides not matched to a gene: 10. Looked up from germline, CDR1 is MNHEY and CDR2 is SMNVEV (reference sequence). The CDR3 sequence is 15 residues long. In DNA form, the CDR3 reads TGTGCCAGCAGTTCACCGGGACAGCCCCCCGAAAAACTGTTTTTT. Its protein product is CASSSPGQPPEKLFF.

The CDR3 nucleotides are TGCAGTGCTCTCCGAACTAGCGGGTTAGGTAATGAGCAGTTCTTC. Protein sequence: CSALRTSGLGNEQFF. The chain employs TRBV20-1 and TRBJ2-1; 9 positions agree with TRBD2. The germline CDR1 and CDR2 sequences are DFQATT and SNEGSKA (reference sequence). CDR3 size: 15 residues. Trimming took 5 bases from V and 7 from J; bases not matched to a gene: 12.

The chain has TRBV20-1 and TRBJ2-7; D is undetermined. The CDR3 runs to 14 residues. The V and J ends lost 0 bases and 1 base respectively, with 10 bases between them. Germline CDR1 DFQATT, CDR2 SNEGSKA (reference sequence). As DNA, the CDR3 is TGCAGTGCTAGAGACCTCGAGGTGTCCTACGAGCAGTACTTC. This translates into CSARDLEVSYEQYF.

This clonotype has a count of ten or more. V and J are TRBV20-1 and TRBJ1-5; D is unresolved. Germline values: CDR1 DFQATT, CDR2 SNEGSKA (reference sequence). This CDR3 has 13 residues. V lost 3 bases, J lost 3 bases, and 9 bases lay in between. The DNA for the CDR3 is TGCAGTGCTAGGGCGGTTGCCAATCAGCCCCAGCATTTT. Its protein product is CSARAVANQPQHF.

The V call is TRBV25-1, the J call TRBJ2-1, with D unclear. V was shortened by 3 bases and J by 10 bases, with 16 bases between the two germline ends. The length of the CDR3 is 14 residues. Germline loops: CDR1 MGHDK, CDR2 SYGVNS. DNA of the CDR3: TGTGCCAGCAGTGATTGGGGTGAGGAGAAGGAGCAGTTCTTC. It translates to CASSDWGEEKEQFF. The full variable domain, in which reference TRBV25-1 and TRBJ2-1 provide the parts outside the CDR3, is EADIYQTPRYLVIGTGKKITLECSQTMGHDKMYWYQQDPGMELHLIHYSYGVNSTEKGDLSSESTVSRIRTEHFPLTLESARPSHTSQYLCASSDWGEEKEQFFGPGTRLTVL.

This clonotype was seen ten or more times. The chain joins TRBV11-2 to TRBJ2-1; TRBD2 agrees at 11 bases. Germline-derived CDR1 and CDR2 are SGHAT and FQNNGV. This CDR3 has 15 residues. J lost 9 bases, V lost 7 bases, and 11 bases had no gene match. CDR3 sequence: CASNLVAGGHSEQFF. CDR3 sequence (DNA): TGTGCCAGCAATCTTGTAGCGGGGGGGCACAGTGAGCAGTTCTTC.

J is TRBJ2-1 and V is TRBV18; 10 nucleotides agree with TRBD2. Germline loops: CDR1 KGHSH, CDR2 LQKENI. The V gene end was trimmed by 2 bases and the J gene end by 7 bases; junction bases not matched to a gene: 5. The CDR3 consists of 15 residues. The CDR3 loop reads CASSPGLAEGNEQFF. Written as DNA, the CDR3 is TGTGCCAGCTCACCAGGACTAGCGGAAGGAAATGAGCAGTTCTTC.

Only a few counts were recorded for this clonotype. The chain has TRBV12-3 or TRBV12-4 and TRBJ2-3, with 10 nucleotides matching TRBD2. Losses at the gene ends were 3 bases for V and 4 bases for J; bases not matched to a gene: 7. This CDR3 is built from 16 residues. The CDR3 is CASSFEAGGVPDTQYF. CDR3 DNA: TGTGCCAGCAGTTTTGAAGCGGGAGGGGTCCCAGATACGCAGTATTTT.

This clonotype was counted only a few times. CDR3 loop: CASSQQNLHPGGYTF. The CDR3 bases are TGTGCCAGCAGCCAACAGAACCTCCACCCGGGGGGCTACACCTTC. The chain carries TRBV16 and TRBJ1-2; D is ambiguous. CDR1 is KGHSY, CDR2 FQNENV, per germline. The CDR3 loop spans 15 amino acids. Between the trimmed V and J ends, which lost 2 bases and 8 bases, there was a span of 18 bases.

The count of this clonotype is one. The chain recombines TRBV29-1 with TRBJ2-6; D ambiguous. The CDR3 is 12 amino acids. Per the germline V gene, CDR1 is SQVTM and CDR2 is ANQGSEA. Trimming stripped 6 bases from V and 5 bases from J, with 8 bases between. The CDR3 reads CSVSAWANVLTF. In nucleotides, the CDR3 is TGCAGCGTCTCTGCTTGGGCCAACGTCCTGACTTTC.

This clonotype was found many times. This rearrangement joins TRBV6-1 to TRBJ2-1, with 7 bases fitting TRBD2. CDR1 is MNHNS and CDR2 is SASEGT in the germline V gene. Trimming removed 10 bases from V and 9 bases from J; junction bases left unmatched: 12. The CDR3 has 13 amino acids. DNA of the CDR3: TGTGCCACCCGGGGGGTAACGGAGGTTGAGCAGTTCTTC. Its translation is CATRGVTEVEQFF.

This clonotype was counted ten times or more. The chain recombines TRBV10-3 with TRBJ2-7; 8 bases are shared with TRBD1. V shed 11 bases and J 3 bases; nucleotides not matched to a gene: 6. Germline CDR1 ENHRY, CDR2 SYGVKD. CDR3 size: 12 residues. For the CDR3, the DNA is TGTGCCGCCCAGGGGGCAAACTACGAGCAGTACTTC. It specifies CAAQGANYEQYF.

This clonotype was seen a handful of times. The chain joins TRBV7-3 to TRBJ2-1; 7 nucleotides align to TRBD1. This CDR3 has 13 residues. Germline CDR1 SGHTA, CDR2 FQGTGA. Trimming at V came to 4 bases and at J to 15 bases, leaving 12 bases not matched to a gene. The CDR3 coding sequence is TGTGCCAGCAGCTCTCGACAGGGTGGTAGTCTGTTCTTC. Translated, it gives CASSSRQGGSLFF. The full variable domain, completed using reference TRBV7-3 and TRBJ2-1, is GAGVSQTPSNKVTEKGKYVELRCDPISGHTALYWYRQSLGQGPEFLIYFQGTGAADDSGLPNDRFFAVRPEGSVSTLKIQRTERGDSAVYLCASSSRQGGSLFFGPGTRLTVL.

The chain recombines TRBV2 with TRBJ2-7; no clear D gene. The V and J ends lost 8 bases and 6 bases respectively, with 8 bases between them. Germline loops: CDR1 SNHLY, CDR2 FYNNEI. The CDR3 has 10 residues. The CDR3 loop reads CASGVFEQYF. The CDR3 DNA sequence: TGTGCCAGCGGGGTGTTCGAGCAGTACTTC.

This chain joins TRBV11-2 and TRBJ2-7; possible D gene TRBD1, 6 bases. Trimming pared 6 bases from V and 7 bases from J, leaving 16 bases between. Germline CDR1 and CDR2: SGHAT and FQNNGV. This CDR3 spans 13 amino acids. For the CDR3, the DNA is TGTGCCAGCAGAAGGTTGGGGGCGAGGGAGCAGTACTTC. Residues: CASRRLGAREQYF.

The chain recombines TRBV20-1 with TRBJ2-5; possible D gene TRBD1, 5 bases. V lost 6 bases, J lost 4 bases, and 12 bases lay in between. Germline-derived CDR1 and CDR2 are DFQATT and SNEGSKA (reference sequence). This CDR3 has 12 amino acids. CDR3 in amino acids: CSATDSTETQYF. In nucleotides, the CDR3 is TGCAGTGCCACAGACAGTACAGAGACCCAGTACTTC.

The rearrangement uses TRBV12-3 or TRBV12-4 and TRBJ1-2; D is unresolved. The V end lost 9 bases, the J end lost 3 bases, and 14 bases lay between the germline ends. This CDR3 comprises 13 residues. CDR3 sequence: CASKTFQDYGYTF. Here the CDR3 DNA reads TGTGCCAGTAAGACCTTCCAGGACTATGGCTACACCTTC.

The chain combines TRBV5-1 with TRBJ1-1, with D unclear. Between the trimmed V and J ends, which lost 0 bases and 6 bases, there was a span of 9 bases. The CDR3 is made up of 13 amino acids. Germline V lookup: CDR1 SGHRS, CDR2 YFSETQ. CDR3: CASSLAPVAEAFF. CDR3 in DNA: TGCGCCAGCAGCTTGGCCCCGGTGGCTGAAGCTTTCTTT. Drawing the rest from reference TRBV5-1 and TRBJ1-1, the complete variable domain is KAGVTQTPRYLIKTRGQQVTLSCSPISGHRSVSWYQQTPGQGLQFLFEYFSETQRNKGNFPGRFSGRQFSNSRSEMNVSTLELGDSALYLCASSLAPVAEAFFGQGTRLTVV.

V gene TRBV7-3 combines with J gene TRBJ1-2, with 7 bases that match TRBD1. The CDR3 totals 14 residues. Trimming at V came to 5 bases and at J to 8 bases, leaving 11 bases not matched to a gene. Germline lookup yields CDR1 SGHTA and CDR2 FQGTGA. The CDR3 coding sequence is TGTGCCAGCAGCCAACAGGGGCCCGGGTCGGGCTACACCTTC. Translation: CASSQQGPGSGYTF.

The chain joins TRBV29-1 to TRBJ2-5; a weak D match, TRBD1 (6 bases). The germline V and J ends were trimmed by 2 bases and 5 bases, with 21 bases remaining between them. The CDR3 has 16 residues. Germline CDR1 is SQVTM and CDR2 is ANQGSEA. This CDR3 is CSVEKAQGIRRETQYF. CDR3 sequence (DNA): TGCAGCGTTGAAAAGGCACAGGGAATAAGGCGGGAGACCCAGTACTTC.

This clonotype appeared a few times. Here the CDR3 reads CASSLYSGTNTEAFF. CDR3 nucleotide sequence: TGCGCCAGCAGCTTGTATTCAGGGACGAACACTGAAGCTTTCTTT. V usage is TRBV5-1 and J usage is TRBJ1-1, with D possibly matching TRBD1 (5 bases). V lost 1 base to trimming and J lost 1 base, with 11 bases between them. The germline CDR1 and CDR2 sequences are SGHRS and YFSETQ. The CDR3 covers 15 residues.

This clonotype was counted a few times. The rearrangement joins TRBV5-1 to TRBJ1-6; 7 bases match TRBD1. The CDR3 length is 13 residues. The V gene end was trimmed by 5 bases and the J gene end by 9 bases; junction bases not matched to a gene: 5. Germline-derived CDR1 and CDR2 are SGHRS and YFSETQ. CDR3 sequence reads: CASRDRETSPLHF. CDR3 bases: TGCGCCAGCAGAGACAGGGAAACTTCACCCCTCCACTTT. Using reference TRBV5-1 and TRBJ1-6 for the parts outside the CDR3, the full variable domain is KAGVTQTPRYLIKTRGQQVTLSCSPISGHRSVSWYQQTPGQGLQFLFEYFSETQRNKGNFPGRFSGRQFSNSRSEMNVSTLELGDSALYLCASRDRETSPLHFGNGTRLTVT.

This clonotype occurred a few times. The V gene is TRBV4-3, the J gene TRBJ1-6, with D uncertain. V dropped 1 base and J dropped 0 bases, with 10 bases sitting between them. Germline values: CDR1 LGHNA, CDR2 YSLEER. This CDR3 region has 17 residues. CDR3 DNA sequence: TGCGCCAGCAGCCAAGTACAGAGAAGCTCCTATAATTCACCCCTCCACTTT. It encodes CASSQVQRSSYNSPLHF.

This sequence joins TRBV9 and TRBJ2-2; 11 nucleotides line up with TRBD2. V gave up 3 bases and J gave up 4 bases; unmatched junction bases: 11. There are 18 residues in the CDR3. The V gene's germline CDR1 is SGDLS and CDR2 YYNGEE. The CDR3: CASSAPSGLAGSTGELFF. CDR3 sequence (DNA): TGTGCCAGCAGCGCCCCCTCCGGACTAGCGGGCAGCACCGGGGAGCTGTTTTTT.

The chain uses TRBV7-8 and TRBJ1-1; D unresolved. The V gene's germline CDR1 is SGHVS and CDR2 FQNEAQ. The CDR3 has 14 residues. V lost 5 bases and J 5 bases, leaving 15 bases between the germline ends. The CDR3 loop is CASSTALVGTEAFF. The DNA of the CDR3 is TGTGCCAGCAGCACGGCTCTAGTTGGAACTGAAGCTTTCTTT.

This clonotype came up a few times. CDR3 loop: CASSDIAGGGRQYF. CDR3 in DNA: TGTGCCAGCAGCGACATAGCGGGAGGAGGGCGGCAGTACTTC. The rearrangement links TRBV9 to TRBJ2-7, with TRBD2 matching over 10 bases. The germline V gene encodes CDR1 SGDLS and CDR2 YYNGEE. V was pared by 3 bases and J by 9 bases, with 9 bases of the junction left unmatched. CDR3 length: 14 residues.

The chain has TRBV10-3 and TRBJ2-7; unclear D gene. CDR1 is ENHRY and CDR2 is SYGVKD in the germline V gene. This CDR3 has 12 amino acids. V was trimmed by 0 bases and J by 6 bases, leaving 6 bases between them. This CDR3 is CAISESGREQYF. In DNA form, the CDR3 reads TGTGCCATCAGTGAGTCTGGGCGCGAGCAGTACTTC.

Points on this clonotype: This may stem from a read error, because a much larger clone lies one nucleotide away. The CDR3 region is CSVDAGGSYEQHF. The CDR3 coding sequence is TGCAGCGTTGATGCCGGGGGCTCCTACGAGCAGCACTTC. The gene calls are TRBV29-1 and TRBJ2-7; D may correspond to TRBD1 or TRBD2 (6 bases each). Germline assignment: CDR1 SQVTM and CDR2 ANQGSEA. The CDR3 length is 13 residues.

This clonotype was counted ten times or more. This chain uses TRBV12-3 or TRBV12-4 with TRBJ2-1, with D tentatively TRBD2 (5 bases). The length of the CDR3 is 14 residues. The germline V and J ends were trimmed by 6 bases and 5 bases, with 14 bases remaining between them. The CDR3 sequence: CASRRTEGHNEQFF. The CDR3 DNA reads TGTGCCAGCAGGCGGACTGAAGGACACAATGAGCAGTTCTTC.